The next 29 T cell receptor beta chains were all read from a single sample in a study of shared clonotypes between healthy human individuals. Data came from immunoSEQ multiplex PCR; TCRdb stores just in-frame clones and leaves some out. The sample holds 450,000 to 500,000 clones, roughly 80% seen once. Material for sequencing was PBMCs. These receptors were obtained from a woman between 40 and 50 years old in good health. Some clones in this sample may be carry-over from other donors' samples.

This chain links TRBV9 with TRBJ1-2; D remains unclear. With 4 bases removed from V and 4 bases from J, the gap between germline ends came to 20 bases. This CDR3 is built from 16 residues. Per the germline V gene, CDR1 is SGDLS and CDR2 is YYNGEE. CDR3 protein: CASSPSPPEASYGYTF. In nucleotides, the CDR3 is TGTGCCAGCAGCCCCTCGCCACCGGAGGCGAGCTATGGCTACACCTTC.

This chain joins TRBV18 and TRBJ2-2, with D possibly being TRBD2 (6 bases). Trimming took 2 bases from V and 0 from J, leaving 10 bases between them. The CDR3 extends over 16 amino acids. CDR1 is KGHSH and CDR2 is LQKENI in the germline V gene. The CDR3 here is CASSPVGGTNTGELFF. CDR3 nucleotide sequence: TGTGCCAGCTCACCAGTGGGCGGGACGAACACCGGGGAGCTGTTTTTT.

With regard to this clone: A read error likely explains this, since a far larger clone differs by one base. This sample also contains other DNA sequences that code for the same CDR3. This chain connects TRBV28 to TRBJ1-5; tentatively, D is TRBD1 (5 bases). The CDR3 sequence is 15 residues long. V was trimmed by 3 bases and J by 3 bases, leaving 12 bases between them. CDR1 is MDHEN and CDR2 is SYDVKM in the germline V gene. The CDR3 nucleotides are TGTGCCAGCAGTTTTCGGGGGGTTATCAATCAGCCCCAGCATTTT. Translating it yields CASSFRGVINQPQHF.

The V and J genes are TRBV27 and TRBJ1-1, with D uncertain. Germline values: CDR1 MNHEY, CDR2 SMNVEV (reference sequence). The CDR3 length is 14 residues. The germline V and J ends were trimmed by 1 base and 1 base, with 7 bases remaining between them. CDR3 amino acids: CASSLFRKNTEAFF. CDR3 coding DNA: TGTGCCAGCAGTTTATTCAGGAAGAACACTGAAGCTTTCTTT.

The CDR3 protein is CASSLWVDSNYGYTF. CDR3 bases: TGTGCCAGCAGTTTATGGGTTGACAGTAACTATGGCTACACCTTC. The genes are TRBV28 and TRBJ1-2; TRBD1 might be the D (5 bases). Trimming left V 0 bases short and J 1 base short, with 9 bases between. CDR3 length: 15 amino acids. The germline V gene has CDR1 MDHEN and CDR2 SYDVKM.

On this clone itself: The same CDR3 can be traced to other DNA sequences in this sample. The chain combines TRBV11-2 with TRBJ1-5, with 8 nucleotides matching TRBD1. This CDR3 comprises 14 residues. The V segment lost 3 bases and the J segment 6 bases; nucleotides outside the gene matches: 4. The germline CDR1 and CDR2 sequences are SGHAT and FQNNGV. The CDR3 DNA reads TGTGCCAGCAGCTTGGACAGGGTTGGTCAGCCCCAGCATTTT. Translating gives CASSLDRVGQPQHF.

This clone has just a few counts. This chain joins TRBV2 and TRBJ2-3; 13 bases are shared with TRBD2. The germline gives CDR1 SNHLY, CDR2 FYNNEI. The CDR3 extends over 17 amino acids. V was clipped by 6 bases and J by 0 bases; unmatched bases: 6. This chain's CDR3 is CASRGGTSGASTDTQYF. CDR3 nucleotides: TGTGCCAGCAGAGGTGGGACTAGCGGGGCTAGCACAGATACGCAGTATTTT. The entire variable domain, with the rest obtained from reference TRBV2 and TRBJ2-3, is as follows: EPEVTQTPSHQVTQMGQEVILRCVPISNHLYFYWYRQILGQKVEFLVSFYNNEISEKSEIFDDQFSVERPDGSNFTLKIRSTKLEDSAMYFCASRGGTSGASTDTQYFGPGTRLTVL.

The chain recombines TRBV28 with TRBJ1-5, with D maybe TRBD1 (5 bases). V was shortened by 5 bases and J by 5 bases, with 13 bases between the two germline ends. Per germline, CDR1 MDHEN and CDR2 SYDVKM. The length of the CDR3 is 14 residues. CDR3 DNA: TGTGCCAGCAGTCCGGGGACTCGGCATCAGCCCCAGCATTTT. Translating it yields CASSPGTRHQPQHF.

The V gene is TRBV28, the J gene TRBJ2-3; TRBD1 agrees at 12 bases. CDR3 length: 18 amino acids. Germline lookup yields CDR1 MDHEN and CDR2 SYDVKM. The trim removed 0 bases at V and 6 bases at J, leaving 10 bases unmatched. CDR3 loop: CASSLWSGTGGGGDTQYF. CDR3 bases: TGTGCCAGCAGTTTATGGTCTGGGACAGGGGGCGGAGGTGATACGCAGTATTTT.

The chain is built from TRBV10-3 and TRBJ2-2; D uncertain. The CDR3 runs 14 residues. Trimming took off 0 bases at V and 1 base at J, with 3 bases between the two ends. Germline lookup yields CDR1 ENHRY and CDR2 SYGVKD. CDR3 coding DNA: TGTGCCATCAGTGAGTCGGGGAACACCGGGGAGCTGTTTTTT. Residues: CAISESGNTGELFF.

This clone was recorded many times. Other DNA sequences in the same sample also yield this CDR3. The chain employs TRBV30 and TRBJ2-2; D gene unclear. The V gene's germline CDR1 is GTSNPN and CDR2 SVGIG (reference sequence). CDR3 size: 15 residues. The V and J ends lost 2 bases and 1 base respectively, with 11 bases between them. CDR3 amino acids: CAWSRGSKNTGELFF. In nucleotides, the CDR3 is TGTGCCTGGAGTCGAGGAAGCAAGAACACCGGGGAGCTGTTTTTT. The complete variable domain, with remaining parts taken from reference TRBV30 and TRBJ2-2, reads SQTIHQWPATLVQPVGSPLSLECTVEGTSNPNLYWYRQAAGRGLQLLFYSVGIGQISSEVPQNLSASRPQDRQFILSSKKLLLSDSGFYLCAWSRGSKNTGELFFGEGSRLTVL.

This clone has just a few counts. The J gene is TRBJ2-2, the V gene TRBV9; 10 bases line up with TRBD1. J lost 4 bases, V lost 4 bases, and 4 bases had no gene match. This CDR3 comprises 15 residues. Germline assignment: CDR1 SGDLS and CDR2 YYNGEE. The DNA of the CDR3 is TGTGCCAGCAGCCCCCGGACAGGGGGCACCGGGGAGCTGTTTTTT. Its translation is CASSPRTGGTGELFF.

To note about this clone: This CDR3 is also generated by other DNA sequences in the sample. The rearrangement joins TRBV28 to TRBJ1-2; 7 bases map to TRBD1. V shed 6 bases and J 4 bases; nucleotides not matched to a gene: 5. CDR3 size: 13 residues. CDR1 and CDR2 from the germline V gene are MDHEN and SYDVKM. CDR3 in amino acids: CASSRTGIYGYTF. CDR3 sequence (DNA): TGTGCCAGCAGCAGGACAGGAATCTATGGCTACACCTTC.

Regarding this clone: It is likely a read error: a sequence one base away is far more abundant. The gene calls are TRBV5-1 and TRBJ2-5; D is ambiguous. Germline values: CDR1 SGHRS, CDR2 YFSETQ. V was shortened by 0 bases and J by 8 bases, with 11 bases between the two germline ends. The CDR3 length is 13 residues. The CDR3 is CASSLAPLDTQYF. Here the CDR3 DNA reads TGCGCCAGCAGCTTGGCCCCCCTGGATACCCAGTACTTC. The whole variable domain, filled in from reference TRBV5-1 and TRBJ2-5, reads KAGVTQTPRYLIKTRGQQVTLSCSPISGHRSVSWYQQTPGQGLQFLFEYFSETQRNKGNFPGRFSGRQFSNSRSEMNVSTLELGDSALYLCASSLAPLDTQYFGPGTRLLVL.

Comment on this clone: A far larger clone differs by one base, so this is likely a read error. The identical CDR3 is also encoded by other nucleotide sequences in the sample. The chain uses TRBV6-4 and TRBJ1-1; weak D call: TRBD1 (6 bases). Trimming shortened V by 6 bases and J by 1 base, and 9 bases separated the two germline ends. Germline V CDR1 and CDR2: MRHNA, SNTAGT. CDR3 length: 13 residues. The CDR3 region is CASSRTENTEAFF. The DNA for the CDR3 is TGTGCCAGCAGCCGGACAGAGAACACTGAAGCTTTCTTT.

The chain links TRBV5-4 to TRBJ2-2; the D is unclear. This CDR3 has 13 residues. V lost 0 bases and J lost 5, with 5 bases in between. Looked up from germline, CDR1 is SGHNT and CDR2 is YYREEE (reference sequence). CDR3 coding DNA: TGTGCCAGCAGCTTGGCGCGGACCGGGGAGCTGTTTTTT. Its translation is CASSLARTGELFF.

The chain employs TRBV7-9 and TRBJ2-7; D possibly corresponds to TRBD2 (6 bases). The germline CDR1 and CDR2 sequences are SEHNR and FQNEAQ (reference sequence). V gave up 7 bases and J gave up 2 bases, with 18 bases separating them. The CDR3 covers 15 residues. In DNA, the CDR3 is TGTGCCAGCACTGGGACTTTCCTCGGGGCCTACGAGCAGTACTTC. Its protein product is CASTGTFLGAYEQYF.

This clone was counted ten times or more. The chain uses TRBV14 and TRBJ2-7; D unresolved. Per germline, CDR1 SGHDN and CDR2 FVKESK. This CDR3 is built from 17 residues. The V end was cut by 0 bases, the J end by 4 bases, with 19 bases between. CDR3: CASSQDLGPYLPYEQYF. The CDR3 coding sequence is TGTGCCAGCAGCCAAGATCTTGGGCCCTACCTTCCGTACGAGCAGTACTTC.

The V call is TRBV28, the J call TRBJ1-4; D unresolved. The CDR3 loop spans 15 amino acids. V gave up 9 bases and J gave up 8 bases, with 22 bases separating them. Germline V gene lookup returns CDR1 MDHEN and CDR2 SYDVKM. CDR3 in amino acids: CARVSRGSRPEKLFF. The CDR3 bases are TGTGCCAGAGTTTCCCGTGGGTCGCGTCCGGAAAAACTGTTTTTT.

This sequence joins TRBV29-1 and TRBJ2-5; TRBD2 aligns across 14 bases. V shed 1 base, J shed 7 bases, and the junction held 5 bases outside the gene matches. From germline, CDR1 is SQVTM and CDR2 ANQGSEA. The CDR3 is made up of 15 amino acids. CDR3 DNA sequence: TGCAGCGTTGAAGGACTAGCGGGAGGGCCAGGGACCCAGTACTTC. Translating it yields CSVEGLAGGPGTQYF.

This rearrangement joins TRBV19 to TRBJ2-5; 10 bases agree with TRBD1. The CDR3 is 13 amino acids. From germline, CDR1 is LNHDA and CDR2 SQIVND (reference sequence). J lost 4 bases, V lost 9 bases, and 5 bases had no gene match. The CDR3, as DNA: TGTGCCAGCCGGGACAGGGGCGTAGAGACCCAGTACTTC. Its translation: CASRDRGVETQYF.

The chain carries TRBV30 and TRBJ1-2, with TRBD1 as a possible D gene (5 bases). Germline lookup yields CDR1 GTSNPN and CDR2 SVGIG (reference sequence). The CDR3 is 13 amino acids. V shed 2 bases and J shed 1 base, with 8 bases lying between them. DNA for the CDR3: TGTGCCTGGAGTTGGCAGGGTAACTATGGCTACACCTTC. Translated: CAWSWQGNYGYTF.

As for this clone: A read error is the likely source, as a far larger clone sits one nucleotide away. The sample has other DNA sequences that encode this CDR3 too. The chain joins TRBV19 to TRBJ1-2; D unclear. The CDR3 contains 12 residues. The V and J ends lost 6 bases and 6 bases respectively, with 11 bases between them. The V gene's germline CDR1 is LNHDA and CDR2 SQIVND (reference sequence). CDR3 in amino acids: CASSPTGHGYTF. CDR3 sequence (DNA): TGTGCCAGTAGCCCCACGGGCCATGGCTACACCTTC.

This sequence joins TRBV5-6 and TRBJ1-4; tentatively, D is TRBD1 (5 bases). The CDR3 totals 15 residues. Germline V gene data show CDR1 as SGHDT and CDR2 as YYEEEE. Trimming took 5 bases from V and 8 from J, leaving 19 bases between them. The CDR3 loop is CASRMSGGGREKLFF. In DNA, the CDR3 is TGTGCCAGCAGGATGTCGGGGGGAGGAAGAGAAAAACTGTTTTTT.

Worth noting for this clone: This is likely an artifact of a read error, given a far larger clone one base away. The V gene is TRBV20-1, the J gene TRBJ2-5; no reliable D call. CDR3 length: 11 residues. Germline assignment: CDR1 DFQATT and CDR2 SNEGSKA (reference sequence). The CDR3 spells CSAISMETKYF. In DNA, the CDR3 is TGCAGTGCTATTAGTATGGAGACCAAGTACTTC.

This clone showed up just a few times. V and J are TRBV10-2 and TRBJ2-1, with TRBD1 matching 8 bases. This CDR3 has 15 amino acids. Germline CDR1 reads WSHSY; CDR2 reads SAAADI. The junction had 11 bases not matched to a gene; V was cut back by 4 bases and J by 9 bases. The chain's CDR3 is CASSGTTGVSGEQFF. CDR3 nucleotides: TGCGCCAGCAGTGGCACGACAGGGGTTAGTGGTGAGCAGTTCTTC.

The chain uses TRBV29-1 and TRBJ2-7; perhaps D is TRBD1 or TRBD2 (6 bases each). Germline V lookup: CDR1 SQVTM, CDR2 ANQGSEA. V lost 6 bases and J lost 5, with 20 bases in between. The length of the CDR3 is 14 residues. CDR3 protein: CSVGTGGGVDEQYF. Here the CDR3 DNA reads TGCAGCGTGGGGACCGGGGGCGGGGTGGACGAGCAGTACTTC.

The rearrangement joins TRBV5-6 to TRBJ2-7; D might be TRBD1 (6 bases). The CDR3 extends over 13 amino acids. V shed 4 bases and J shed 2 bases, with 10 bases lying between them. The germline gives CDR1 SGHDT, CDR2 YYEEEE. This chain's CDR3 is CASSTGHPYEQYF. The CDR3 coding sequence is TGTGCCAGCAGCACGGGACACCCCTACGAGCAGTACTTC.

The rearrangement links TRBV27 to TRBJ2-7; perhaps D is TRBD1 or TRBD2 (5 bases each). Per the germline V gene, CDR1 is MNHEY and CDR2 is SMNVEV (reference sequence). Trimming took off 4 bases at V and 0 bases at J, with 10 bases between the two ends. This CDR3 has 14 residues. CDR3 DNA: TGTGCCAGCAGTTGGGGGTTGAGCTCCTACGAGCAGTACTTC. This encodes CASSWGLSSYEQYF.